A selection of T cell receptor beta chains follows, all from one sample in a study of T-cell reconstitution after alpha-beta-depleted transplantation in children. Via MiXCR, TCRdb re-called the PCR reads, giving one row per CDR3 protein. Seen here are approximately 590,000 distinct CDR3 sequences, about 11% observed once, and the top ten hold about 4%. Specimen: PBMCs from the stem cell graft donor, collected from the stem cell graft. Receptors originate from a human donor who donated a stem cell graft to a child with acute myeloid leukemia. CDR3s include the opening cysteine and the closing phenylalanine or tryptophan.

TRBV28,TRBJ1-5,CASRLAAGSNQPQHF
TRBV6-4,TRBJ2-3,CASSESRGDTQYF
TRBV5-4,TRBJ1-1,CASSFPTGAAEAFF
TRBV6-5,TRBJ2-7,CASSYAGRGGSLSYEQYF
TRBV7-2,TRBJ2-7,CASSTRQGTSYEQYF
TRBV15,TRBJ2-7,CATSRDSGGQYEQYF
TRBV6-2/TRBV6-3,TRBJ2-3,CASSRTGTGRTDTQYF
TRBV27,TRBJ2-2,CASSLRGGGELFF
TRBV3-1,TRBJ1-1,CASSQEGLAWFTEAFF
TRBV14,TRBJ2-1,CASSHLAESWASYNEQFF
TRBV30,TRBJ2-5,CALLLGETQYF
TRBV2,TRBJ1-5,CASSAGANQPQHF
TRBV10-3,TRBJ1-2,CAISEGGQGIGYTF
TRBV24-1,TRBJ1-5,CATSDSVENPSNQPQHF
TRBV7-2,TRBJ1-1,CASSPFQANTEAFF
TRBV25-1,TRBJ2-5,CASSAWTERQETQYF
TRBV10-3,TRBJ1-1,CAISFDTNTEAFF
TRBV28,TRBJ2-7,CASSPLGVTDSSYEQYF
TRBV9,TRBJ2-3,CASSVARGDTQYF
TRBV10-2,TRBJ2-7,CASSSTHYEQYF
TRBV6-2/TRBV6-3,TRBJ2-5,CASSYSGLAPSRVTQYF
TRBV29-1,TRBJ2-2,CSSKATGSTGELFF
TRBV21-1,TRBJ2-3,CASRCAVNTDTQYF
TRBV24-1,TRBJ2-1,CATSDIPGRGTYNEQFF
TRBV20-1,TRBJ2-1,CSARDSGGPYNEQFF
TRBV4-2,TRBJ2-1,CASSQEVGTSGRVEQFF
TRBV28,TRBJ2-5,CASSLSQGAGAQETQYF
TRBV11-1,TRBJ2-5,CASSRNRERTQYF
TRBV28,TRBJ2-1,CASISLTSGTYNEQFF
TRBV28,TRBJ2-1,CASSSDHVRQFF
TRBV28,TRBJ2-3,CASGRAGDSMSSTDTQYF
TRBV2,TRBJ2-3,CASSRQGGGTDTQYF